The sequence of this T cell receptor beta chain was determined in a study of regulatory T cells in long-lasting Graves disease. Study outcomes and limitations: Persistent cases of Graves' showed reduced TCR diversity relative to newly diagnosed patients.

The sample's time point: newly diagnosed GD, antithyroid drugs for less than 3 months. Following extraction of RNA from PBMCs, that RNA was used to make the TCR library. Trimming took off 5 bases at V and 4 bases at J, with 11 bases between the two ends. The CDR3 totals 13 residues. Per germline, CDR1 MNHEY and CDR2 SVGEGT. This clonotype has ten or more counts. Its target is unknown. The authors built TCR beta libraries using iRepertoire HTBI primers and Arm-PCR of CDR3 regions. Using its own MiXCR run on the multiplex PCR reads, TCRdb lists one record per CDR3 protein. This table has approximately 490,000 distinct CDR3 sequences, about a sixth appearing once. The same specimen was also included in a second study, on T cells in Graves' hyperthyroidism and ophthalmopathy. From that report: Diagnosing involved the use of clinical symptoms, serum thyroxine and TRAb, thyroid ultrasound and orbital computed tomography. Researchers ran a first-round RT-PCR on the TCR CDR3 using the HTBI primer set. For ophthalmopathy, model prediction preceded onset by a median roughly 6.2 months.

The sequence derives from a man aged 35 to 55 with Graves disease. The V and J genes are TRBV6-2 or TRBV6-3 and TRBJ2-5; D call uncertain. Source: peripheral blood mononuclear cells (PBMCs), taken at new diagnosis, from a patient treated with antithyroid drugs. The DNA of the CDR3 is TGTGCCAGCAGTGGGCAGGCTGTAGAGACCCAGTACTTC. Protein sequence: CASSGQAVETQYF.